Described below is a single T cell receptor (beta chain) sequence and its context. Its antigen is unidentified. The CDR3 has 16 amino acids. V was cut by 1 base and J by 0 bases, with 7 bases left in between. In germline, CDR1 is LGHDT, CDR2 YNNKEL (reference sequence). TCRdb itself ran the RT-PCR reads through MiXCR, one entry per CDR3 protein. Here the sample spans approximately 230,000 distinct CDR3 sequences, about 12% being singletons. This record comes from a study of response to subunit inactivated influenza vaccine. Study-wide results and limits: The study's authors posited that every seasonal influenza vaccination enlists few new T cells.

V and J are TRBV3-1 and TRBJ2-6; D unclear. Sequencing used non-naive T cells sorted from PBMCs, obtained about 14 days before vaccination. The sequence came from a man between 45 and 60 years old who received an inactivated influenza vaccine. The CDR3 protein is CASSQVAVSGANVLTF. The CDR3 DNA sequence: TGTGCCAGCAGCCAAGTCGCAGTCTCTGGGGCCAACGTCCTGACTTTC.